Below, 16 T cell receptor beta chains from the same sample are listed, as sequenced in a study of blood T cells in healthy people across ages. The use of a sample-barcoded 5' primer and a J-beta primer mix characterized a second PCR of 7 to 11 cycles. Each CDR3 protein gets one entry after TCRdb re-called the 5' RACE reads with MiXCR. The sample consists of nearly 1 million distinct CDR3 sequences, 51% of them appearing once. Sequenced material: blood. These receptors were collected from an older woman in good health.

The V gene is TRBV7-2, the J gene TRBJ2-1, with 8 bases matching TRBD2. With V trimmed by 4 bases and J by 7 bases, 6 bases remained unmatched. Per germline, CDR1 SGHTA and CDR2 FQGNSA. This CDR3 comprises 14 residues. The CDR3 reads CASSSSGSLNEQFF. As DNA, the CDR3 is TGTGCCAGCAGCTCCAGCGGGAGTCTGAATGAGCAGTTCTTC.

V gene TRBV2 combines with J gene TRBJ2-3, with TRBD1 identical over 7 bases. Germline V gene sequence: CDR1 SNHLY, CDR2 FYNNEI. The V segment lost 5 bases and the J segment 2 bases; nucleotides outside the gene matches: 19. This CDR3 region has 19 residues. CDR3 residues: CASSRTLSARQGDTDTQYF. As DNA, the CDR3 is TGTGCCAGCAGTCGGACCCTATCCGCGAGACAGGGCGACACAGATACGCAGTATTTT.

The chain is built from TRBV18 and TRBJ2-1, with 10 bases lining up with TRBD2. V dropped 5 bases and J dropped 5; count of bases not matched to a gene: 6. Germline CDR1 KGHSH, CDR2 LQKENI. The CDR3 is 15 amino acids. CDR3: CASSTGTSVNNEQFF. The CDR3, as DNA: TGTGCCAGCTCAACAGGGACTAGCGTCAACAATGAGCAGTTCTTC.

The chain recombines TRBV12-3 or TRBV12-4 with TRBJ1-1; TRBD1 aligns across 8 bases. This CDR3 has 14 residues. Unmatched junction bases numbered 9, after V lost 6 bases and J lost 6 bases. This chain's CDR3 is CASSPRQGSPEAFF. The CDR3 DNA sequence: TGTGCCAGCAGCCCCCGACAGGGGAGCCCTGAAGCTTTCTTT.

This chain connects TRBV28 to TRBJ2-7, with 13 positions matching TRBD2. Germline-derived CDR1 and CDR2 are MDHEN and SYDVKM. V trimming: 6 bases; J trimming: 1 base; junction bases outside the gene matches: 12. This CDR3 has 18 residues. The CDR3 DNA sequence: TGTGCCAGCAGCCGCGGGACTAGCGGGAACTTCGAATCCTACGAGCAGTACTTC. Translation: CASSRGTSGNFESYEQYF.

As DNA, the CDR3 is TGTGCCAGCAGCTCGCAACGTTGGGGGGTAGCTAATGAAAAACTGTTTTTT. The encoded protein is CASSSQRWGVANEKLFF. The V call is TRBV5-6, the J call TRBJ1-4, with TRBD1 as a possible D gene (5 bases). The CDR3 spans 17 residues. Germline CDR1 and CDR2: SGHDT and YYEEEE. V was cut by 3 bases and J by 3 bases, with 18 bases left in between.

This clonotype was counted a few times. A read error may be the cause here, since a much bigger clone is one base away. In DNA form, the CDR3 reads TGTGCCAGCAGTTACTGGTACGAGCAGTACTTC. Translated, it gives CASSYWYEQYF. The chain recombines TRBV6-6 with TRBJ2-5; no clear D. The J call may not be correct, given that the DNA end is closer to TRBJ2-7. The CDR3 has 11 amino acids. The germline V gene has CDR1 MNHNY and CDR2 SVGAGI (reference sequence).

The rearrangement uses TRBV7-2 and TRBJ1-4; a weak D match, TRBD1 (6 bases). The CDR3 spans 16 residues. V was clipped by 1 base and J by 5 bases, with 14 bases between them. Germline V gene lookup returns CDR1 SGHTA and CDR2 FQGNSA. The CDR3 spells CASSLGGTQSNEKLFF. Written as DNA, the CDR3 is TGTGCCAGCAGCTTAGGGGGGACACAATCAAATGAAAAACTGTTTTTT.

This clonotype was seen a handful of times. The chain combines TRBV29-1 with TRBJ2-7, with TRBD2 matching 11 bases. This CDR3 has 13 residues. CDR1 and CDR2 (germline): SQVTM, ANQGSEA. Trimming removed 6 bases from V and 4 bases from J; junction bases left unmatched: 5. The CDR3 nucleotides read TGCAGCGTGTATACTAGCGGGAGTTACGAGCAGTACTTC. It translates to CSVYTSGSYEQYF.

This clonotype came up a few times. At one end, the junction sequence differs from germline, possibly due to a read error. This chain uses TRBV5-1 with TRBJ2-1; D remains ambiguous. This CDR3 comprises 12 residues. CDR1 is SGHRS and CDR2 is YFSETQ in the germline V gene. The CDR3, as DNA: TGTGCCAGCAGCTTACAGAACAATGAGCAGTTCTTC. This gives the protein CASSLQNNEQFF.

The chain employs TRBV9 and TRBJ2-3, with 8 bases identical to TRBD1. This CDR3 is 15 amino acids long. V shed 3 bases, J shed 2 bases, and the junction held 5 bases outside the gene matches. CDR1 and CDR2 from the germline V gene are SGDLS and YYNGEE. The CDR3 loop is CASSGQGFYTDTQYF. CDR3 coding DNA: TGTGCCAGCAGCGGACAGGGGTTTTACACAGATACGCAGTATTTT.

The chain recombines TRBV7-2 with TRBJ2-1, with D possibly TRBD2 on 6 matching bases. The J call may be incorrect, as the DNA end agrees better with TRBJ2-7. CDR1 is SGHTA and CDR2 is FQGNSA in the germline V gene. The CDR3 consists of 15 residues. As DNA, the CDR3 is TGTGCCAGCAGCCGTTCGGGCGGGGAGAGGCCCGAGCAGTACTTC. Protein sequence: CASSRSGGERPEQYF.

The V gene is TRBV4-2, the J gene TRBJ2-3, with unresolved D. The CDR3 sequence is 16 residues long. V was shortened by 1 base and J by 2 bases, with 13 bases between the two germline ends. Germline CDR1 LGHNA, CDR2 YNFKEQ. The CDR3 sequence: CASSQALGGATDTQYF. The CDR3 bases are TGTGCCAGCAGCCAAGCCCTGGGCGGTGCCACAGATACGCAGTATTTT.

The CDR3 region is CASSLTRSRDGGAQETQYF. The DNA of the CDR3 is TGTGCCAGCAGCCTAACCCGTTCCCGGGACGGTGGGGCCCAAGAGACCCAGTACTTC. This chain joins TRBV7-9 and TRBJ2-5, with D perhaps assigned TRBD1 or TRBD2 (5 bases each). The V end lost 5 bases, the J end lost 1 base, and 26 bases lay between the germline ends. The germline V gene has CDR1 SEHNR and CDR2 FQNEAQ (reference sequence). The CDR3 length is 19 residues.

This clonotype was found a few times. The chain combines TRBV25-1 with TRBJ2-5; 7 positions agree with TRBD2. The J call is in doubt because the DNA end fits TRBJ2-7 better. In germline, CDR1 is MGHDK, CDR2 SYGVNS. CDR3 size: 13 residues. The CDR3: CASQGGARYEQYF. DNA of the CDR3: TGTGCCAGCCAGGGAGGGGCTAGGTACGAGCAGTACTTC.

This chain uses TRBV6-2 or TRBV6-3 with TRBJ2-1, with D perhaps matching TRBD1 (6 bases). CDR1 is MNHEY, CDR2 SVGEGT, per germline. V was clipped by 3 bases and J by 0 bases, with 12 bases between them. The CDR3 sequence is 16 residues long. CDR3 sequence: CASSYRGGSSYNEQFF. The CDR3 DNA reads as TGTGCCAGCAGTTATAGAGGGGGAAGCTCCTACAATGAGCAGTTCTTC.